Below are 20 T cell receptor beta chains sequenced from a single sample in a study of cytomegalovirus exposure and HLA in healthy donors. It was with 60 Vbeta and 13 Jbeta primers that the PCR ran. The protocol was immunoSEQ multiplex PCR, while the TCRdb copy is restricted to in-frame clones and leaves out a portion. The table lists 150,000 to 200,000 clones, about 63% of them singletons, with 2.5% to 3.5% in the top ten. Sequencing was carried out using PBMCs. The source is a woman in her thirties or forties in good health and CMV-seropositive.

V gene TRBV6-5 combines with J gene TRBJ2-1, with 8 bases that match TRBD2. The CDR3 is made up of 14 amino acids. V lost 6 bases to trimming and J lost 3 bases; unmatched junction nucleotides: 4. Germline values: CDR1 MNHEY, CDR2 SVGAGI. The CDR3 reads CASSPGGDYNEQFF. Here the CDR3 DNA reads TGTGCCAGCAGCCCGGGGGGGGACTACAATGAGCAGTTCTTC.

This chain connects TRBV9 to TRBJ2-1, with D uncertain. The ends were cut back, 3 bases at V and 7 bases at J, with 11 bases in the middle. CDR1 is SGDLS, CDR2 YYNGEE, per germline. The CDR3 totals 13 residues. DNA for the CDR3: TGTGCCAGCAGCGCCCCAGCTAGAAATGAGCAGTTCTTC. As protein: CASSAPARNEQFF.

Note on this clone: The junction does not match germline at one end; this may be a read error. The chain uses TRBV9 and TRBJ2-1, with D possibly being TRBD2 (6 bases). The CDR3 length is 15 residues. Germline V lookup: CDR1 SGDLS, CDR2 YYNGEE. The CDR3 region has the DNA TGTGCCAGCAGCGTAGACCGCGGGAACTACCATGAGCAGTTCTTC. Protein: CASSVDRGNYHEQFF.

This clone came up a few times. The chain carries TRBV27 and TRBJ2-7, with a weak D call TRBD1 (6 bases). This CDR3 spans 12 amino acids. Between the trimmed V and J ends, which lost 7 bases and 2 bases, there was a span of 9 bases. CDR1 and CDR2 (germline): MNHEY, SMNVEV (reference sequence). The CDR3 nucleotides read TGTGCCAGCAAGTCAGGGGCCTACGAGCAGTACTTC. This encodes CASKSGAYEQYF.

This rearrangement joins TRBV18 to TRBJ1-6; D perhaps matches TRBD1 (5 bases). In germline, CDR1 is KGHSH, CDR2 LQKENI. CDR3 size: 13 residues. V was clipped by 3 bases and J by 8 bases, with 8 bases between them. CDR3 region: CASSPPRDSPLHF. The CDR3 nucleotides read TGTGCCAGCTCACCCCCCAGGGATTCACCCCTCCACTTT.

The chain links TRBV9 to TRBJ2-1; 12 bases map to TRBD2. CDR1 and CDR2 (germline): SGDLS, YYNGEE. The CDR3 has 15 amino acids. With 4 bases clipped from V and 8 bases from J, the junction kept 7 bases outside the gene matches. DNA for the CDR3: TGTGCCAGCAGCTTAGGACTAGCGGGAACGGATGAGCAGTTCTTC. Its protein product is CASSLGLAGTDEQFF. Supplemented by reference TRBV9 and TRBJ2-1, the full variable domain reads DSGVTQTPKHLITATGQRVTLRCSPRSGDLSVYWYQQSLDQGLQFLIQYYNGEERAKGNILERFSAQQFPDLHSELNLSSLELGDSALYFCASSLGLAGTDEQFFGPGTRLTVL.

The V call is TRBV5-1, the J call TRBJ2-2; 9 bases are a match to TRBD1. The CDR3 runs 15 residues. V lost 3 bases and J lost 6; bases outside the gene matches: 6. Germline V gene lookup returns CDR1 SGHRS and CDR2 YFSETQ. Here the CDR3 reads CASSSRDRDSGELFF. CDR3 DNA: TGCGCCAGCAGCTCCCGGGACAGGGATTCCGGGGAGCTGTTTTTT.

The chain is built from TRBV7-3 and TRBJ2-4; the D is unclear. V lost 2 bases and J lost 4, with 6 bases in between. Germline V gives CDR1 SGHTA, CDR2 FQGTGA. The CDR3 has 13 amino acids. The CDR3 DNA reads TGTGCCAGCAGCTTAGAGAGAAAAAACATTCAGTACTTC. Residues: CASSLERKNIQYF. Full variable domain (outside the CDR3, taken from reference TRBV7-3 and TRBJ2-4): GAGVSQTPSNKVTEKGKYVELRCDPISGHTALYWYRQSLGQGPEFLIYFQGTGAADDSGLPNDRFFAVRPEGSVSTLKIQRTERGDSAVYLCASSLERKNIQYFGAGTRLSVL.

With respect to this clone: An end of the junction differs from the germline gene, which may be a read error. The chain recombines TRBV4-3 with TRBJ1-2; TRBD1 might be the D (5 bases). The CDR3 is 17 amino acids. CDR1 is LGHNA, CDR2 YSLEER, per germline. CDR3 sequence reads: CASSQDVSAGPPRSYPF. In nucleotides, the CDR3 is TGCGCCAGCAGCCAAGACGTTTCCGCGGGGCCTCCTAGGAGCTACCCCTTC.

This chain joins TRBV27 and TRBJ2-4, with D perhaps matching TRBD1 (6 bases). Germline assignment: CDR1 MNHEY and CDR2 SMNVEV (reference sequence). The ends were cut back, 6 bases at V and 0 bases at J, with 18 bases in the middle. The CDR3 runs 17 residues. The chain's CDR3 is CASRTSTGLLAKNIQYF. DNA of the CDR3: TGTGCCAGCAGAACCAGCACAGGGCTATTAGCCAAAAACATTCAGTACTTC.

The chain recombines TRBV13 with TRBJ1-2; no definite D call. CDR1 is PRHDT and CDR2 is FYEKMQ in the germline V gene (reference sequence). V shed 2 bases and J shed 3 bases, with 13 bases lying between them. The CDR3 runs 15 residues. CDR3 residues: CASSLNGDSDYGYTF. For the CDR3, the DNA is TGTGCCAGCAGCTTAAACGGGGATTCAGACTATGGCTACACCTTC.

This chain links TRBV4-2 with TRBJ2-7, with 11 nucleotides matching TRBD2. V lost 5 bases to trimming and J lost 2 bases; unmatched junction nucleotides: 5. The CDR3 sequence is 15 residues long. The germline gives CDR1 LGHNA, CDR2 YNFKEQ. CDR3 loop: CASSATSGGAYEQYF. DNA of the CDR3: TGTGCCAGCAGCGCAACTAGCGGGGGAGCCTACGAGCAGTACTTC.

This clone was detected once. The chain combines TRBV12-5 with TRBJ2-5; the match to TRBD2 covers 10 bases. V shed 6 bases and J 5 bases; nucleotides not matched to a gene: 6. The germline gives CDR1 LGHNT, CDR2 FRNRAP. The CDR3 consists of 14 residues. The DNA of the CDR3 is TGTGCTAGTGGATCTAGCGGGAGTGGGGAGACCCAGTACTTC. It specifies CASGSSGSGETQYF.

The chain links TRBV9 to TRBJ2-1, with 8 bases lining up with TRBD2. The CDR3 contains 15 residues. Trimming cost V 2 bases and J 6 bases; bases outside gene matches: 7. Per the germline V gene, CDR1 is SGDLS and CDR2 is YYNGEE. CDR3 region: CASSVGSGIGNEQFF. The CDR3 nucleotides are TGTGCCAGCAGCGTCGGTAGCGGGATCGGCAATGAGCAGTTCTTC.

This clone has a handful of counts. J is TRBJ2-7 and V is TRBV27, with TRBD2 identical over 12 bases. The V gene's germline CDR1 is MNHEY and CDR2 SMNVEV (reference sequence). The J segment lost 4 bases and the V segment lost 3 bases, leaving 7 bases of the junction unmatched. The CDR3 covers 16 residues. The CDR3 DNA reads as TGTGCCAGCAGTTTGGGGACTAGCGGGCGACTTTACGAGCAGTACTTC. Amino acids: CASSLGTSGRLYEQYF.

The chain recombines TRBV10-1 with TRBJ1-1; TRBD1 agrees at 9 bases. The J segment lost 5 bases and the V segment lost 2 bases, leaving 3 bases of the junction unmatched. The germline CDR1 and CDR2 sequences are WNHNN and SYGVQD (reference sequence). The CDR3 has 14 residues. The CDR3 DNA reads as TGCGCCAGCAGTGAGCCGGGACAGGGAACTGAAGCTTTCTTT. This translates into CASSEPGQGTEAFF.

This chain connects TRBV4-3 to TRBJ2-7; TRBD2 is a possible D gene (6 bases). Germline V gene lookup returns CDR1 LGHNA and CDR2 YSLEER. This CDR3 is built from 14 residues. Trimming stripped 2 bases from V and 5 bases from J, with 13 bases between. The CDR3 protein is CASSQTGLGDEQYF. CDR3 coding DNA: TGCGCCAGCAGCCAAACGGGACTCGGAGACGAGCAGTACTTC.

This chain joins TRBV29-1 and TRBJ2-1; D is uncertain. The CDR3 has 16 amino acids. V shed 1 base and J shed 0 bases, with 13 bases lying between them. CDR1 is SQVTM, CDR2 ANQGSEA, per germline. The CDR3 here is CSVEVRDTRSYNEQFF. The DNA for the CDR3 is TGCAGCGTTGAAGTACGTGACACCCGCTCCTACAATGAGCAGTTCTTC.

The V gene is TRBV2, the J gene TRBJ2-3, with D possibly being TRBD1 (5 bases). Germline CDR1 and CDR2: SNHLY and FYNNEI. This CDR3 region has 14 residues. V gave up 10 bases and J gave up 4 bases, with 18 bases separating them. The CDR3 nucleotides read TGTGCCACTTCAAATAGGGGCGTCGCAGATACGCAGTATTTT. Residues: CATSNRGVADTQYF.

The CDR3 protein is CASSLGTGAAANTGELFF. CDR3 in DNA: TGCGCCAGCAGCTTGGGGACAGGGGCCGCCGCCAACACCGGGGAGCTGTTTTTT. This sequence joins TRBV5-1 and TRBJ2-2; TRBD1 aligns across 9 bases. V dropped 0 bases and J dropped 2; count of bases not matched to a gene: 8. The CDR3 consists of 18 residues. Germline CDR1 reads SGHRS; CDR2 reads YFSETQ.